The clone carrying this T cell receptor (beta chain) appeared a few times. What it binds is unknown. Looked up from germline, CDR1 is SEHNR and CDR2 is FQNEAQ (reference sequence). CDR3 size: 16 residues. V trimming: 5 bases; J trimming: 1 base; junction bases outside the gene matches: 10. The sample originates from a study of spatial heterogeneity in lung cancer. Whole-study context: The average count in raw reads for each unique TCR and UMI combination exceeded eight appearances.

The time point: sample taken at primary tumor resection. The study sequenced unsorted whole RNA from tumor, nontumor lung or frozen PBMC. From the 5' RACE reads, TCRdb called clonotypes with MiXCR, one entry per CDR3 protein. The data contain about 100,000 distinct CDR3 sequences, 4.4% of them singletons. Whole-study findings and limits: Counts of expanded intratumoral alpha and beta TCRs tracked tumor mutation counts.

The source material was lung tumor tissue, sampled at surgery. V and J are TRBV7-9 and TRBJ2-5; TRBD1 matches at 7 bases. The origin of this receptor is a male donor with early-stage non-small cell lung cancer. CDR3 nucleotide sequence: TGTGCCAGCAGCCGGACTCTAAGACAGGGCCAAGAGACCCAGTACTTC. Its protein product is CASSRTLRQGQETQYF. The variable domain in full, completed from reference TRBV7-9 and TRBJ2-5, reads DTGVSQNPRHKITKRGQNVTFRCDPISEHNRLYWYRQTLGQGPEFLTYFQNEAQLEKSRLLSDRFSAERPKGSFSTLEIQRTEQGDSAMYLCASSRTLRQGQETQYFGPGTRLLVL.